One and the same sample provided the 32 T cell receptor beta chains below, sequenced in a study of T cell repertoires in cytomegalovirus infection. TCRdb analysed the reads with MiXCR anew, one entry per CDR3 protein. The table has over 150,000 distinct CDR3 sequences, 13% to 15% seen once. What was sequenced was PBMCs. All receptors derive from a human donor in good health (CMV status not recorded). Some clones in this sample may be carry-over from other donors' samples.

The chain is built from TRBV28 and TRBJ1-3, with no clear D. Trimming shortened V by 11 bases and J by 0 bases, and 14 bases separated the two germline ends. The CDR3 extends over 14 amino acids. Germline CDR1 and CDR2: MDHEN and SYDVKM. The CDR3 spells CASYSESSGNTIYF. The CDR3 bases are TGTGCCTCGTACAGTGAAAGCTCTGGAAACACCATATATTTT.

The table lists this clonotype with many counts. The chain links TRBV7-2 to TRBJ1-4, with no clear D. This CDR3 region has 17 residues. Looked up from germline, CDR1 is SGHTA and CDR2 is FQGNSA. With 5 bases removed from V and 3 bases from J, the gap between germline ends came to 19 bases. The CDR3 is CASSRPDAAAANEKLFF. The CDR3 bases are TGTGCCAGCAGCCGACCGGATGCGGCCGCGGCTAATGAAAAACTGTTTTTT.

Ten or more counts support this clonotype. The chain combines TRBV14 with TRBJ2-5, with 9 positions matching TRBD1. The germline CDR1 and CDR2 sequences are SGHDN and FVKESK. The CDR3 runs to 17 residues. J was trimmed by 2 bases and V by 4 bases; bases with no gene match: 11. The CDR3 coding sequence is TGTGCCAGCAGCCCCGGGACAGGGATTGTGTCGCAAGAGACCCAGTACTTC. This translates into CASSPGTGIVSQETQYF. Using reference TRBV14 and TRBJ2-5 for the parts outside the CDR3, the full variable domain is EAGVTQFPSHSVIEKGQTVTLRCDPISGHDNLYWYRRVMGKEIKFLLHFVKESKQDESGMPNNRFLAERTGGTYSTLKVQPAELEDSGVYFCASSPGTGIVSQETQYFGPGTRLLVL.

The J gene is TRBJ2-7, the V gene TRBV6-6; D is unresolved. Germline-derived CDR1 and CDR2 are MNHNY and SVGAGI (reference sequence). The CDR3 has 13 residues. Trimming took 5 bases from V and 0 from J, leaving 8 bases between them. As DNA, the CDR3 is TGTGCCAGCAGTCCTATGGTCTCCTACGAGCAGTACTTC. This sequence encodes CASSPMVSYEQYF.

The chain recombines TRBV19 with TRBJ1-5, with D possibly TRBD1 on 6 matching bases. Germline CDR1 LNHDA, CDR2 SQIVND (reference sequence). Trimming stripped 5 bases from V and 1 base from J, with 12 bases between. There are 15 residues in the CDR3. The CDR3 protein is CASSRDGGSNQPQHF. The CDR3 nucleotides are TGTGCCAGTAGTCGGGACGGGGGCAGCAATCAGCCCCAGCATTTT.

This clonotype was counted many times. V is TRBV7-2 and J is TRBJ2-3; D possibly uses TRBD1 or TRBD2 (5 bases each). Germline V gene lookup returns CDR1 SGHTA and CDR2 FQGNSA. There are 14 residues in the CDR3. The ends were cut back, 3 bases at V and 6 bases at J, with 13 bases in the middle. CDR3 protein: CASSFRGVSDTQYF. Written as DNA, the CDR3 is TGTGCCAGCAGCTTCCGAGGGGTTTCGGATACGCAGTATTTT. The variable domain in full, with the rest retrieved from reference TRBV7-2 and TRBJ2-3, is GAGVSQSPSNKVTEKGKDVELRCDPISGHTALYWYRQSLGQGLEFLIYFQGNSAPDKSGLPSDRFSAERTGGSVSTLTIQRTQQEDSAVYLCASSFRGVSDTQYFGPGTRLTVL.

There are many counts of this clonotype. J is TRBJ2-7 and V is TRBV7-6; 9 bases align to TRBD1. With V trimmed by 5 bases and J by 3 bases, 8 bases remained unmatched. This CDR3 is built from 15 residues. Germline loops: CDR1 SGHVS, CDR2 FNYEAQ. The CDR3 DNA reads TGTGCCAGCAGCCCCTCTTCGACAGGGGGCTACGAGCAGTACTTC. This translates into CASSPSSTGGYEQYF. The whole variable domain, remainder taken from reference TRBV7-6 and TRBJ2-7, is GAGVSQSPRYKVTKRGQDVALRCDPISGHVSLYWYRQALGQGPEFLTYFNYEAQQDKSGLPNDRFSAERPEGSISTLTIQRTEQRDSAMYRCASSPSSTGGYEQYFGPGTRLTVT.

This clonotype occurred many times. The V gene is TRBV7-3, the J gene TRBJ1-1; no firm D call. The germline V gene has CDR1 SGHTA and CDR2 FQGTGA. The V end lost 5 bases, the J end lost 3 bases, and 10 bases lay between the germline ends. The CDR3 has 13 residues. CDR3 amino acids: CASSRTSDTEAFF. The CDR3 DNA is TGTGCCAGCAGCCGCACCTCGGACACTGAAGCTTTCTTT.

The rearrangement joins TRBV6-5 to TRBJ1-1; D gene ambiguous. CDR1 MNHEY and CDR2 SVGAGI come from the germline V gene. Deletions cut 2 bases from V and 1 base from J, with 8 bases between. There are 14 residues in the CDR3. This CDR3 reads CASSYTRQNTEAFF. The CDR3 bases are TGTGCCAGCAGTTACACCCGACAGAACACTGAAGCTTTCTTT.

This clonotype has just a few counts. V is TRBV5-6 and J is TRBJ2-2; weak D call: TRBD2 (7 bases). V was pared by 0 bases and J by 6 bases, with 12 bases between. The germline CDR1 and CDR2 sequences are SGHDT and YYEEEE. The length of the CDR3 is 15 residues. CDR3 loop: CASSLAGGAAGELFF. The DNA for the CDR3 is TGTGCCAGCAGCTTGGCGGGGGGCGCGGCCGGGGAGCTGTTTTTT. Drawing the rest from reference TRBV5-6 and TRBJ2-2, the complete variable domain is DAGVTQSPTHLIKTRGQQVTLRCSPKSGHDTVSWYQQALGQGPQFIFQYYEEEERQRGNFPDRFSGHQFPNYSSELNVNALLLGDSALYLCASSLAGGAAGELFFGEGSRLTVL.

This rearrangement joins TRBV12-3 or TRBV12-4 to TRBJ2-1; 7 bases align to TRBD1. V lost 5 bases to trimming and J lost 4 bases; unmatched junction nucleotides: 11. CDR3 length: 16 amino acids. The CDR3 DNA reads as TGTGCCAGCAGTCTCTCCGGGACAGTTGGGTACAATGAGCAGTTCTTC. Residues: CASSLSGTVGYNEQFF.

This clonotype was seen repeatedly, ten times or more. This chain uses TRBV10-3 with TRBJ1-3; TRBD1 is a possible D gene (5 bases). Per the germline V gene, CDR1 is ENHRY and CDR2 is SYGVKD. There are 15 residues in the CDR3. V lost 2 bases to trimming and J lost 1 base, with 9 bases between them. The DNA of the CDR3 is TGTGCCATCAGTGAGCCAGGGTTTTCTGGAAACACCATATATTTT. It translates to CAISEPGFSGNTIYF.

This clonotype was seen a few times. The V and J genes are TRBV19 and TRBJ2-7; TRBD1 is a possible D gene (6 bases). Trimming took 2 bases from V and 3 from J, leaving 11 bases between them. This CDR3 is built from 14 residues. Germline CDR1 is LNHDA and CDR2 is SQIVND (reference sequence). This CDR3 reads CASSIQGLNYEQYF. The CDR3 DNA reads as TGTGCCAGTAGTATACAGGGGTTGAACTACGAGCAGTACTTC. Drawing the rest from reference TRBV19 and TRBJ2-7, the complete variable domain is DGGITQSPKYLFRKEGQNVTLSCEQNLNHDAMYWYRQDPGQGLRLIYYSQIVNDFQKGDIAEGYSVSREKKESFPLTVTSAQKNPTAFYLCASSIQGLNYEQYFGPGTRLTVT.

This clonotype was counted many times. This chain connects TRBV29-1 to TRBJ1-1; possible D gene TRBD1, 5 bases. V lost 4 bases and J lost 5, with 14 bases in between. CDR1 and CDR2 from the germline V gene are SQVTM and ANQGSEA. The CDR3 has 13 residues. CDR3 region: CSVALGVRTEAFF. In DNA, the CDR3 is TGCAGCGTTGCCTTAGGGGTGAGAACTGAAGCTTTCTTT. The complete variable domain, with remaining parts taken from reference TRBV29-1 and TRBJ1-1, reads SAVISQKPSRDICQRGTSLTIQCQVDSQVTMMFWYRQQPGQSLTLIATANQGSEATYESGFVIDKFPISRPNLTFSTLTVSNMSPEDSSIYLCSVALGVRTEAFFGQGTRLTVV.

This clonotype was found many times. The CDR3 DNA follows: TGTGCCAGCAGCTTAGCCTGGGACAGTAGGGCCTACGAGCAGTACTTC. This sequence encodes CASSLAWDSRAYEQYF. V is TRBV7-8 and J is TRBJ2-7; 7 bases match TRBD1. The CDR3 has 16 amino acids. Germline V gene sequence: CDR1 SGHVS, CDR2 FQNEAQ. V lost 0 bases and J lost 2; bases outside the gene matches: 7.

This clonotype showed up many times. This chain connects TRBV24-1 to TRBJ2-1; TRBD2 might be the D (6 bases). V lost 7 bases, J lost 5 bases, and 11 bases lay in between. CDR1 KGHDR and CDR2 SFDVKD come from the germline V gene. This CDR3 is 13 amino acids long. The CDR3 here is CATSGSRDNEQFF. The CDR3, as DNA: TGTGCCACCAGCGGGAGTCGAGACAATGAGCAGTTCTTC.

This clonotype was counted ten times or more. The chain carries TRBV27 and TRBJ2-2, with 9 bases that match TRBD1. Trimming cost V 6 bases and J 8 bases; bases outside gene matches: 4. Germline V gene sequence: CDR1 MNHEY, CDR2 SMNVEV (reference sequence). This CDR3 region has 13 residues. Here the CDR3 DNA reads TGTGCCAGCAGACGACAGGGGGTGGGGGAGCTGTTTTTT. This translates into CASRRQGVGELFF.

Only a few counts were recorded for this clonotype. The chain employs TRBV20-1 and TRBJ1-1; a weak D match, TRBD1 (5 bases). This CDR3 comprises 15 residues. Trimming stripped 2 bases from V and 2 bases from J, with 15 bases between. CDR1 DFQATT and CDR2 SNEGSKA come from the germline V gene (reference sequence). The CDR3 loop is CSARHPTGPNTEAFF. The CDR3 coding sequence is TGCAGTGCTAGACACCCCACGGGGCCCAACACTGAAGCTTTCTTT.

This clonotype was recorded many times. The rearrangement uses TRBV7-2 and TRBJ1-1; tentative D call: TRBD1 (6 bases). CDR3 length equals 15 residues. The germline V gene encodes CDR1 SGHTA and CDR2 FQGNSA. Trimming stripped 1 base from V and 2 bases from J, with 11 bases between. Here the CDR3 reads CASSLVQGINTEAFF. The CDR3 bases are TGTGCCAGCAGCTTAGTACAGGGCATAAACACTGAAGCTTTCTTT.

This clonotype occurred many times. V and J are TRBV7-2 and TRBJ2-2, with D possibly being TRBD1 (6 bases). Between the trimmed V and J ends, which lost 0 bases and 8 bases, there was a span of 10 bases. The CDR3 totals 14 residues. CDR1 is SGHTA, CDR2 FQGNSA, per germline. CDR3 coding DNA: TGTGCCAGCAGCTTAGCGGCAGGGGTAGGGGAGCTGTTTTTT. Translated, it gives CASSLAAGVGELFF. The whole variable domain, filled in from reference TRBV7-2 and TRBJ2-2, reads GAGVSQSPSNKVTEKGKDVELRCDPISGHTALYWYRQSLGQGLEFLIYFQGNSAPDKSGLPSDRFSAERTGGSVSTLTIQRTQQEDSAVYLCASSLAAGVGELFFGEGSRLTVL.

This clonotype was observed many times. The chain combines TRBV12-3 or TRBV12-4 with TRBJ2-6; D remains ambiguous. V lost 4 bases, J lost 0 bases, and 10 bases lay in between. The CDR3 has 16 residues. This CDR3 is CASSSRTASGANVLTF. In nucleotides, the CDR3 is TGTGCCAGCAGTTCCAGGACCGCCTCTGGGGCCAACGTCCTGACTTTC.

The sample holds many counts of this clonotype. The CDR3 loop reads CASSESVGTTGDGYTF. The CDR3 DNA follows: TGTGCCAGCAGTGAGTCGGTCGGGACCACTGGTGATGGCTACACCTTC. V is TRBV2 and J is TRBJ1-2; possible D gene TRBD1, 5 bases. V lost 3 bases, J lost 6 bases, and 20 bases lay in between. Germline CDR1 is SNHLY and CDR2 is FYNNEI. The CDR3 extends over 16 amino acids.

This clonotype was counted at least ten times. J is TRBJ2-7 and V is TRBV7-9, with D tentatively TRBD2 (5 bases). This CDR3 comprises 11 residues. Per germline, CDR1 SEHNR and CDR2 FQNEAQ (reference sequence). Trimming left V 4 bases short and J 9 bases short, with 10 bases between. CDR3 nucleotides: TGTGCCAGCAGCTCGGGATTCGGGCAGTACTTC. Translation gives CASSSGFGQYF.

The table lists this clonotype with many counts. The J gene is TRBJ2-7, the V gene TRBV6-2 or TRBV6-3; D tentatively fits TRBD1 or TRBD2 (5 bases each). Trimming left V 4 bases short and J 3 bases short, with 10 bases between. The CDR3 has 13 residues. The germline V gene has CDR1 MNHEY and CDR2 SVGEGT. The DNA for the CDR3 is TGTGCCAGCAGTTGGGGGAGTCTCTACGAGCAGTACTTC. Residues: CASSWGSLYEQYF.

This clonotype was counted only a few times. The chain recombines TRBV4-3 with TRBJ1-2, with D uncertain. Trimming took off 1 base at V and 5 bases at J, with 8 bases between the two ends. CDR1 is LGHNA and CDR2 is YSLEER in the germline V gene. The CDR3 contains 13 residues. CDR3 in DNA: TGCGCCAGCAGCCAAGGTTTGCCGTATGGCTACACCTTC. It translates to CASSQGLPYGYTF.

This clonotype has at least ten counts. CDR3 loop: CASSPAGTANQPQHF. The CDR3 nucleotides are TGTGCCAGCAGCCCCGCCGGGACAGCCAATCAGCCCCAGCATTTT. This chain connects TRBV7-2 to TRBJ1-5; TRBD1 matches at 7 bases. Germline CDR1 reads SGHTA; CDR2 reads FQGNSA. The CDR3 totals 15 residues. V dropped 5 bases and J dropped 3; count of bases not matched to a gene: 7.

This rearrangement joins TRBV9 to TRBJ2-1; no firm D call. The V gene lost 0 bases and the J gene lost 6 bases, with 13 bases spanning the gap. This CDR3 spans 15 amino acids. Germline V lookup: CDR1 SGDLS, CDR2 YYNGEE. The CDR3 nucleotides read TGTGCCAGCAGCGTAGCCAGCACGTATAGCAATGAGCAGTTCTTC. This gives the protein CASSVASTYSNEQFF.

This clonotype came up many times. V and J are TRBV29-1 and TRBJ1-5, with D possibly matching TRBD1 (5 bases). Trimming removed 3 bases from V and 6 bases from J, with 12 bases in between. The germline CDR1 and CDR2 sequences are SQVTM and ANQGSEA. The CDR3 runs to 13 residues. The CDR3 DNA follows: TGCAGCGTTGAGGCAGGGCGCGGTCAGCCCCAGCATTTT. Its protein is CSVEAGRGQPQHF. The full variable domain, its missing parts supplied by reference TRBV29-1 and TRBJ1-5, is SAVISQKPSRDICQRGTSLTIQCQVDSQVTMMFWYRQQPGQSLTLIATANQGSEATYESGFVIDKFPISRPNLTFSTLTVSNMSPEDSSIYLCSVEAGRGQPQHFGDGTRLSIL.

This chain links TRBV28 with TRBJ2-7, with a possible D match to TRBD1 (5 bases). Per the germline V gene, CDR1 is MDHEN and CDR2 is SYDVKM. The V gene lost 6 bases and the J gene lost 1 base, with 16 bases spanning the gap. The CDR3 contains 15 residues. The CDR3 DNA sequence: TGTGCCAGCAGCCCCAGACAGTTAGGGTCCTACGAGCAGTACTTC. It yields the protein CASSPRQLGSYEQYF.

In its sample, this clonotype was seen a few times. The rearrangement links TRBV12-3 or TRBV12-4 to TRBJ2-7; no definite D call. Trimming removed 3 bases at V and 3 bases at J, with 9 bases between. This CDR3 is built from 13 residues. CDR3 amino acids: CASSLVQNYEQYV. The DNA for the CDR3 is TGTGCCAGCAGTTTGGTACAGAACTACGAGCAGTACGTC.

This clonotype was picked up many times. The chain employs TRBV10-3 and TRBJ1-1; D is perhaps TRBD1 (5 bases). Trimming stripped 8 bases from V and 1 base from J, with 8 bases between. CDR1 ENHRY and CDR2 SYGVKD come from the germline V gene. The CDR3 runs 12 residues. Here the CDR3 reads CAIRQKNTEAFF. The CDR3 region has the DNA TGTGCCATCCGACAGAAGAACACTGAAGCTTTCTTT.

J is TRBJ1-2 and V is TRBV29-1; no reliable D call. The CDR3 runs 12 residues. Germline CDR1 reads SQVTM; CDR2 reads ANQGSEA. V was cut by 5 bases and J by 0 bases, with 7 bases left in between. The DNA for the CDR3 is TGCAGCGTTTCCGAGTCTAACTATGGCTACACCTTC. Translated, it gives CSVSESNYGYTF.